This entry features one T cell receptor (beta chain) sequence. Other DNA sequences in this sample translate to the same CDR3. CDR1 and CDR2 (germline): SQVTM, ANQGSEA. The CDR3 loop spans 14 amino acids. J was trimmed by 2 bases and V by 6 bases; bases with no gene match: 8. The data originate from a study of shared clonotypes between healthy human individuals. Measured with immunoSEQ multiplex PCR; TCRdb has only the in-frame clones, and not every one. The profile shows some 2,400,000 clones, approximately 96% of them singletons. What was sequenced was naive CD4+ T cells sorted from blood. Subset described: CD45RA+ positively selected. The chain links TRBV29-1 to TRBJ1-1, with 8 bases matching TRBD1. The sequence was collected from a man aged 18-30 years in good health. CDR3 sequence (DNA): TGCAGCGTGGCAACCGGGACAGGTAACACTGAAGCTTTCTTT. Protein: CSVATGTGNTEAFF.